Sequencing of this T cell receptor (beta chain) was carried out in a study of shared clonotypes between healthy human individuals. Overall study findings and caveats: Only blood was sampled; tissue repertoires likely differ.

The repertoire was sequenced with immunoSEQ multiplex PCR; TCRdb's copy has only in-frame clones and lacks some. The sample has over a million clones, roughly 96% seen once. The study drew its donors from healthy HIV-negative adults without recent acute infections or vaccinations. In the CD4+ fraction, cells were divided into CD45RA+ naive and CD45RA-negative memory subsets. Turning to this clone: The antigen remains undetermined.

Germline CDR1 and CDR2: SGHTA and FQGNSA. Trimming at V came to 3 bases and at J to 5 bases, leaving 5 bases not matched to a gene. This CDR3 is built from 16 residues. The sequence came from a man younger than 45 in good health. Sequenced input: naive CD4+ T cells sorted from blood. Subset denoted: CD45RA+ positively selected. J is TRBJ1-5 and V is TRBV7-2, with TRBD1 identical over 12 bases. CDR3 in DNA: TGTGCCAGCAGCTTTTCCGGGACAGGGGGCTATCAGCCCCAGCATTTT. It is translated as CASSFSGTGGYQPQHF. Looking up the rest from reference TRBV7-2 and TRBJ1-5 gives the full variable domain: GAGVSQSPSNKVTEKGKDVELRCDPISGHTALYWYRQSLGQGLEFLIYFQGNSAPDKSGLPSDRFSAERTGGSVSTLTIQRTQQEDSAVYLCASSFSGTGGYQPQHFGDGTRLSIL.